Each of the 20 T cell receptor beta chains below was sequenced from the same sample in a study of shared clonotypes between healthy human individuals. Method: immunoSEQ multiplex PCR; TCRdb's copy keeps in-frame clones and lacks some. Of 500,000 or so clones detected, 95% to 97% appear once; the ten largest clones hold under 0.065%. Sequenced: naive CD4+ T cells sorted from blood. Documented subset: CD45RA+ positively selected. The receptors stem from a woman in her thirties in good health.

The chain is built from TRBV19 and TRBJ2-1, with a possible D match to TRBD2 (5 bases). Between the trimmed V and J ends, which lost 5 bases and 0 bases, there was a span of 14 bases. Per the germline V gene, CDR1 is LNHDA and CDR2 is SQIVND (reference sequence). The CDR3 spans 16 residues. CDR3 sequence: CASSSAGRSSYNEQFF. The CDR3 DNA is TGTGCCAGTAGTTCGGCGGGTCGGAGCTCCTACAATGAGCAGTTCTTC.

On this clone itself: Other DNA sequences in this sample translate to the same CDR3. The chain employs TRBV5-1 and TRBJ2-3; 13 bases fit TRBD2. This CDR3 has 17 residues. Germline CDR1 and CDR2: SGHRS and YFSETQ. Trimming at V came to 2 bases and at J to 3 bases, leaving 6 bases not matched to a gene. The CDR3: CASSLGLAGVGTDTQYF. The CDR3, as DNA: TGCGCCAGCAGCTTAGGACTAGCGGGAGTTGGGACAGATACGCAGTATTTT.

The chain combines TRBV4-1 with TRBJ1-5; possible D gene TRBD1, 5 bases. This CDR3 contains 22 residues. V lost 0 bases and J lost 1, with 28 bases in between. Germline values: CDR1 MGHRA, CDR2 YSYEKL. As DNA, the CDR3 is TGCGCCAGCAGCCAAGAAGACCATGATTCGGGCCTACATTGGGGCAGCAATCAGCCCCAGCATTTT. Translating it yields CASSQEDHDSGLHWGSNQPQHF.

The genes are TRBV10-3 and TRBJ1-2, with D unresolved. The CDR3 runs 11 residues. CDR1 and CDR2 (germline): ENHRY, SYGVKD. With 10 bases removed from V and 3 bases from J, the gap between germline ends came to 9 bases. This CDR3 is CATKRDYGYTF. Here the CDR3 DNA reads TGTGCCACCAAGAGGGACTATGGCTACACCTTC.

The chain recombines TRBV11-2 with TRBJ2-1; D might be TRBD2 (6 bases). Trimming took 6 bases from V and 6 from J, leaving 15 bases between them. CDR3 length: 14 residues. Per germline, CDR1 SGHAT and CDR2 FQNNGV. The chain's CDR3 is CASSYLTSGNEQFF. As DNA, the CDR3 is TGTGCCAGCAGTTACTTGACTAGTGGCAATGAGCAGTTCTTC.

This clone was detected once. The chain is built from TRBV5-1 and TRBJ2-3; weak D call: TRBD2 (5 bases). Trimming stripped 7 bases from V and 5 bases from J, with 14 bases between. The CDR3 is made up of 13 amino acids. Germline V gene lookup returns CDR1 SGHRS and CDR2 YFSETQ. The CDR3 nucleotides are TGCGCCAGCGCCTCGGACTTGGGAGATACGCAGTATTTT. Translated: CASASDLGDTQYF.

The CDR3 here is CASSLLSGSPTYEQYF. In nucleotides, the CDR3 is TGTGCCAGCAGTTTACTCAGCGGGAGTCCAACCTACGAGCAGTACTTC. The chain is built from TRBV27 and TRBJ2-5; 8 bases fit TRBD2. Near its end, the DNA agrees better with TRBJ2-7, so the J call may be wrong. This CDR3 spans 16 amino acids. Germline V gene sequence: CDR1 MNHEY, CDR2 SMNVEV (reference sequence).

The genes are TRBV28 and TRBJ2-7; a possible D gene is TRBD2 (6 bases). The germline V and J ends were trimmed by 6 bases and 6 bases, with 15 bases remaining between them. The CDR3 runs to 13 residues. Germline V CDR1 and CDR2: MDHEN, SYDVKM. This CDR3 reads CASSPGTALEQYF. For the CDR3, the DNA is TGTGCCAGCAGCCCCGGGACTGCCCTCGAGCAGTACTTC. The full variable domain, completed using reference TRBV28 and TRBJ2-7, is DVKVTQSSRYLVKRTGEKVFLECVQDMDHENMFWYRQDPGLGLRLIYFSYDVKMKEKGDIPEGYSVSREKKERFSLILESASTNQTSMYLCASSPGTALEQYFGPGTRLTVT.

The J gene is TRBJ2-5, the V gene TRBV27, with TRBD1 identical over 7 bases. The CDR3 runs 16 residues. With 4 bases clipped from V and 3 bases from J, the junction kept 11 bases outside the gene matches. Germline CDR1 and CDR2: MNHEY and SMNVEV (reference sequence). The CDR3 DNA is TGTGCCAGCAGTTCCGGACGCGGAGGACAGGAAGAGACCCAGTACTTC. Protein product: CASSSGRGGQEETQYF.

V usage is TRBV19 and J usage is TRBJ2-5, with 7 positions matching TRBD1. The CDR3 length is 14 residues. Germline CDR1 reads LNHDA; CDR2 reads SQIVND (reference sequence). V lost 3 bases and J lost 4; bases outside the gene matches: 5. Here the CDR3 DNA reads TGTGCCAGTAGTATCGAGACAGGGCGAGAGACCCAGTACTTC. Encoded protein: CASSIETGRETQYF.

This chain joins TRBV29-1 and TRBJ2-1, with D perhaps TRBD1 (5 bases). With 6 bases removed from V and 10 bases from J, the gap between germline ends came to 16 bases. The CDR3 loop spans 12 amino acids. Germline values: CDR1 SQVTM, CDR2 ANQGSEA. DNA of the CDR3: TGCAGCGTGGGGCGGCTTGTACAGGAGCAGTTCTTC. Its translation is CSVGRLVQEQFF.

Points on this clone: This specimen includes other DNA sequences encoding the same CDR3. CDR3 DNA sequence: TGTGCCAGCTCACCCGGCAGTCCGAACACTGAAGCTTTCTTT. Protein: CASSPGSPNTEAFF. V usage is TRBV18 and J usage is TRBJ1-1; the D is unclear. The germline V gene has CDR1 KGHSH and CDR2 LQKENI. This CDR3 is 14 amino acids long. Trimming stripped 3 bases from V and 1 base from J, with 9 bases between.

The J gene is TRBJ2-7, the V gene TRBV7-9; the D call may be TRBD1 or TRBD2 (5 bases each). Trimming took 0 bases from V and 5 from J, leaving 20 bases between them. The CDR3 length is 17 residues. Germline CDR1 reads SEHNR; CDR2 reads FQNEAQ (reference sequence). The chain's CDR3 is CASSLAQGLDLGDEQYF. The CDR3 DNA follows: TGTGCCAGCAGCTTAGCGCAAGGACTGGATTTGGGGGACGAGCAGTACTTC.

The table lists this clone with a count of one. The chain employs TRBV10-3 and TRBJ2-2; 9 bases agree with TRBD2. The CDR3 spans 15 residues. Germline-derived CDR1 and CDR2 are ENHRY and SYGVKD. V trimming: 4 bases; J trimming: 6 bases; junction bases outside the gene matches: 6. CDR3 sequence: CAISGTSETPGELFF. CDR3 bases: TGTGCCATCAGTGGGACTAGCGAAACCCCCGGGGAGCTGTTTTTT.

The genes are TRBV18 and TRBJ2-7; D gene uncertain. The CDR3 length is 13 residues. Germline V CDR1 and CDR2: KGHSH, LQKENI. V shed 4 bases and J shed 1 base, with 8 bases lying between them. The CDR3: CASSLAQSYEQYF. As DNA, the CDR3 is TGTGCCAGCTCACTGGCCCAATCCTACGAGCAGTACTTC.

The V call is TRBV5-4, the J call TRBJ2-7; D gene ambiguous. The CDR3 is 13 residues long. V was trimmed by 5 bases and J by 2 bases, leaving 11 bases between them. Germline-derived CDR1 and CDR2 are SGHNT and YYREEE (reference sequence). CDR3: CASRDPLTYEQYF. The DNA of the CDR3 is TGTGCCAGCAGAGACCCCCTCACCTACGAGCAGTACTTC.

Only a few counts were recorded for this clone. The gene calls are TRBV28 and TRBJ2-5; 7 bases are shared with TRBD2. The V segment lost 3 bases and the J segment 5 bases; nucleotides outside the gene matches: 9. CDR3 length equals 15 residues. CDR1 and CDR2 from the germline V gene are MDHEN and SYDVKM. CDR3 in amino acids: CASSFSPRGVETQYF. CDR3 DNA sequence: TGTGCCAGCAGTTTCTCCCCTCGGGGGGTGGAGACCCAGTACTTC.

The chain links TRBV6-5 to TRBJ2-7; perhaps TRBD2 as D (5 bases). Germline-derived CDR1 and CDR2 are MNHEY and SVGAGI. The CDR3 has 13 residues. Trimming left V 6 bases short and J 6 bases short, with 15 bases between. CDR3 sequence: CASSPDLAGEQYF. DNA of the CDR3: TGTGCCAGCAGCCCAGATCTTGCGGGCGAGCAGTACTTC.

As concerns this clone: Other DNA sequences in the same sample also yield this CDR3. CDR3 loop: CAWSVGLQETQYF. The DNA of the CDR3 is TGTGCCTGGAGTGTTGGCTTACAAGAGACCCAGTACTTC. This chain joins TRBV30 and TRBJ2-5; D is unresolved. V was cut by 0 bases and J by 2 bases, with 7 bases left in between. Germline values: CDR1 GTSNPN, CDR2 SVGIG (reference sequence). The CDR3 has 13 amino acids.

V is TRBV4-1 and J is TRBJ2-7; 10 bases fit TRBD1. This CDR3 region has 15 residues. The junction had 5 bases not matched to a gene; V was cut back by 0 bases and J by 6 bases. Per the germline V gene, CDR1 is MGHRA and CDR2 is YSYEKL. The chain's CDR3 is CASSQDARTGGEQYF. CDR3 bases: TGCGCCAGCAGCCAAGATGCTCGGACAGGGGGCGAGCAGTACTTC.